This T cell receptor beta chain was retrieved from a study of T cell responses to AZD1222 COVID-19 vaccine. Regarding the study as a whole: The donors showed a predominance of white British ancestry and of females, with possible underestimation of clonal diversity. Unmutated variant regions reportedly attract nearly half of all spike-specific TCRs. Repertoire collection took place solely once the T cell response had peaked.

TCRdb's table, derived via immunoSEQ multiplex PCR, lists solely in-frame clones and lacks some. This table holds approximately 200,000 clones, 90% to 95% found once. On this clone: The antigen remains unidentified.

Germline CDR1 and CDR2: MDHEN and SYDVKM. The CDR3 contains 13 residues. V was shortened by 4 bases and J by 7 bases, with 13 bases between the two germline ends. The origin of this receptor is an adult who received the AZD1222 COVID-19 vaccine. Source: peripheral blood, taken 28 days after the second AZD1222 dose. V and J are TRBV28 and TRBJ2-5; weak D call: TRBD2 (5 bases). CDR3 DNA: TGTGCCAGCAGTTCGAGCGGTCCCGGGACCCAGTACTTC. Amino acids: CASSSSGPGTQYF.